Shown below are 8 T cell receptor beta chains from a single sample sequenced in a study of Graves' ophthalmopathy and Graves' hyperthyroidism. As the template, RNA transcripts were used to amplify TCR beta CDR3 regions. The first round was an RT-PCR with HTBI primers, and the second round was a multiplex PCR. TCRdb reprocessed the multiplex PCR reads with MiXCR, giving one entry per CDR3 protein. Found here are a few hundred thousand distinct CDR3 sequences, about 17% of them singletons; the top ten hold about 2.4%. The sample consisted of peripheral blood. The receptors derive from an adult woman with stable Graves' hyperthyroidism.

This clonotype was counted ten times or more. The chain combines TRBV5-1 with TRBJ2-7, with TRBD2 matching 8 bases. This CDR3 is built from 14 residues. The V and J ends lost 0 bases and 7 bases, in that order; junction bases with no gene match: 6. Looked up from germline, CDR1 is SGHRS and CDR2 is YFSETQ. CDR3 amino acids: CASSLEAGAEEQYF. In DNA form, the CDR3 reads TGCGCCAGCAGCTTGGAAGCGGGAGCGGAAGAGCAGTACTTC.

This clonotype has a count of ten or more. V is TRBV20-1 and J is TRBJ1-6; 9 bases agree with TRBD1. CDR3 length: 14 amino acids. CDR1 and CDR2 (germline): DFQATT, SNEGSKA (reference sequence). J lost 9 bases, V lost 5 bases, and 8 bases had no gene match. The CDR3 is CSAAQGAVVSPLHF. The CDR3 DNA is TGCAGTGCTGCACAGGGGGCTGTTGTTTCACCCCTCCACTTT.

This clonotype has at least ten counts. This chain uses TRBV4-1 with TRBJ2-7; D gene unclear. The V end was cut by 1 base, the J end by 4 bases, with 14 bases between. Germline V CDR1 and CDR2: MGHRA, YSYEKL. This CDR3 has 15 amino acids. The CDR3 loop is CASSQADARIYEQYF. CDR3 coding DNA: TGCGCCAGCAGCCAAGCGGATGCACGAATTTACGAGCAGTACTTC.

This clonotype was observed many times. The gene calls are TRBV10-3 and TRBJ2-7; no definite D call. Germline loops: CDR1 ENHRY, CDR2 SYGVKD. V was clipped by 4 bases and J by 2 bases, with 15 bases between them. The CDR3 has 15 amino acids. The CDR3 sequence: CAISGVGESAYEQYF. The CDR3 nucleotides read TGTGCCATCAGTGGGGTTGGGGAATCTGCCTACGAGCAGTACTTC.

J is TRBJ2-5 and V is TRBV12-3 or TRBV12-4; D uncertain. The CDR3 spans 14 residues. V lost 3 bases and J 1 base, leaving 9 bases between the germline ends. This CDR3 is CASSFTRPQETQYF. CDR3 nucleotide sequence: TGTGCCAGCAGTTTTACCAGGCCCCAAGAGACCCAGTACTTC.

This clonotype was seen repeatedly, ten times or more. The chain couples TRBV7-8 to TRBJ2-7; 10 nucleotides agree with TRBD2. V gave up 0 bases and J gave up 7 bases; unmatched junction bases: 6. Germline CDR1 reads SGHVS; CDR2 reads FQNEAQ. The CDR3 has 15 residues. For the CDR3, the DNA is TGTGCCAGCAGCTTAGCGGCTAGCGGGAGACTTGAGCAGTACTTC. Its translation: CASSLAASGRLEQYF.

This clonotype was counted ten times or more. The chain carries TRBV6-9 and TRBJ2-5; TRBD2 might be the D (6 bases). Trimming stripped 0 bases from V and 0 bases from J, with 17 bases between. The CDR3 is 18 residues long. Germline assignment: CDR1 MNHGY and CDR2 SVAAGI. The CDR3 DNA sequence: TGTGCCAGCAGTTATTCTACAATAGCGGATTGGTACCAAGAGACCCAGTACTTC. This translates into CASSYSTIADWYQETQYF.

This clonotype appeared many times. The CDR3 here is CASSEGRGPRSYEQYF. The CDR3 DNA reads as TGTGCCAGCAGTGAGGGACGCGGCCCCAGGAGCTACGAGCAGTACTTC. The gene calls are TRBV2 and TRBJ2-7, with D perhaps being TRBD1 or TRBD2 (5 bases each). CDR1 is SNHLY and CDR2 is FYNNEI in the germline V gene. The CDR3 contains 16 residues. V lost 3 bases and J lost 3, with 18 bases in between.